This TCR beta chain was recorded in a study of shared clonotypes between healthy human individuals. This clone was detected once. Libraries were prepared by immunoSEQ multiplex PCR; TCRdb keeps only in-frame clonotypes and omits some of them. This table has a few million clones, approximately 93% appearing once. Deletions cut 5 bases from V and 3 bases from J, with 11 bases between. This CDR3 comprises 14 residues. Looked up from germline, CDR1 is SGHVS and CDR2 is FQNEAQ. Material: naive CD4+ T cells from PBMCs. Stated subset: CD45RA+ positively selected. This chain links TRBV7-8 with TRBJ1-3, with no clear D. This sequence was found in a man younger than 30 in good health. Some clones in this sample may be carry-over from other donors' samples. This CDR3 is CASSQRGDGNTIYF. The CDR3 DNA is TGTGCCAGCAGCCAACGCGGGGATGGAAACACCATATATTTT.